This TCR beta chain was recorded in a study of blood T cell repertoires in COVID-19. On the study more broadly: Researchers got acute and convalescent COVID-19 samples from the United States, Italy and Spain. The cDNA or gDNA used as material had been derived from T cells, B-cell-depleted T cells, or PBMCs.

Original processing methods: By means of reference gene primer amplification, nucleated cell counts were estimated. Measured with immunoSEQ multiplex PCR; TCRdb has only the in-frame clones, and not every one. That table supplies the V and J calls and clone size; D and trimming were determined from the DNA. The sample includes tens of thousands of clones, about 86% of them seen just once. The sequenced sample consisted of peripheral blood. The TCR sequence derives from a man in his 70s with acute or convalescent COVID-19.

For the CDR3, the DNA is TGTGCCAGCAAAGGAGACCTAGCTAACTATGGCTACACCTTC. It encodes CASKGDLANYGYTF. The rearrangement joins TRBV9 to TRBJ1-2; no clear D gene. Germline lookup yields CDR1 SGDLS and CDR2 YYNGEE. The CDR3 is made up of 14 amino acids. V shed 6 bases and J shed 0 bases, with 12 bases lying between them. Filled out from reference TRBV9 and TRBJ1-2, the complete variable domain reads DSGVTQTPKHLITATGQRVTLRCSPRSGDLSVYWYQQSLDQGLQFLIQYYNGEERAKGNILERFSAQQFPDLHSELNLSSLELGDSALYFCASKGDLANYGYTFGSGTRLTVV.